This T cell receptor (beta chain) was obtained from a study of early T cells in non-severe SARS-CoV-2 infection. The overall study: Alpha and beta chains were unpaired, from unsorted whole-blood bulk RNA.

The TCR library protocol attached unique molecular identifiers to the individual cDNA molecules. MiXCR was run by TCRdb on the 5' RACE reads, yielding one entry per CDR3 protein. This sample has about 26,000 distinct CDR3 sequences, with roughly 4.6% found just once. V was pared by 6 bases and J by 9 bases, with 5 bases of the junction left unmatched. CDR3 length equals 12 residues. The TCR comes from an adult who was a healthcare worker with PCR-confirmed SARS-CoV-2 infection or an uninfected control (not recorded which). The J gene is TRBJ2-3, the V gene TRBV12-3 or TRBV12-4, with TRBD2 matching over 8 bases. Sequences were obtained from whole blood. The CDR3 DNA follows: TGTGCCAGCAGGGTAGCGGGGTCGACGCAGTATTTT. Protein sequence: CASRVAGSTQYF.